This T cell receptor beta chain was recovered during a study of blood T cell repertoires in COVID-19. The wider study: The samples span acute and convalescent COVID-19 from the United States, Italy and Spain.

Trimming cost V 0 bases and J 1 base, with 4 bases left between them. The CDR3 runs 13 residues. Germline V CDR1 and CDR2: SGHRS, YFSETQ. Study processing details: Amplified reference gene primers provided the basis for estimating nucleated cell counts. Data came from immunoSEQ multiplex PCR; TCRdb stores just in-frame clones and leaves some out. That table supplies the V and J calls and clone size; D and trimming were determined from the DNA. The table includes 25,000 to 30,000 clones, around 72% detected once. This rearrangement joins TRBV5-1 to TRBJ1-1, with no clear D. What was sequenced was peripheral blood. The receptor was derived from a boy aged 2 to 10 with active or convalescent COVID-19. This chain's CDR3 is CASSLARNTEAFF. The CDR3 bases are TGCGCCAGCAGCTTGGCCAGGAACACTGAAGCTTTCTTT.